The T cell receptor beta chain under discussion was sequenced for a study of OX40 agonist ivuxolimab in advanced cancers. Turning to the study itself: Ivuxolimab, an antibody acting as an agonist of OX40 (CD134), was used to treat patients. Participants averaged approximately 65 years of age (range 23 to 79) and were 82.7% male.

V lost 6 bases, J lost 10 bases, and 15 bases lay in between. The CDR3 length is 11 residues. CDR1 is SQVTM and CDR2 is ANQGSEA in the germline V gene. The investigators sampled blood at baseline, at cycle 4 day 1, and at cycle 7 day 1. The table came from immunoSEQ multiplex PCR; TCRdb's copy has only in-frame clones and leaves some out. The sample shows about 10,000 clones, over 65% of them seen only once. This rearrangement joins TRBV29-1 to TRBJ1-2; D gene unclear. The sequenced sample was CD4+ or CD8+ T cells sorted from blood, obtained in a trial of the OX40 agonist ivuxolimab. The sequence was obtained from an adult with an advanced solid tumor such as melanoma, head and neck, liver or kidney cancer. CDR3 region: CSVDEPPAYTF. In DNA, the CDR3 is TGCAGCGTAGATGAACCCCCAGCCTACACCTTC. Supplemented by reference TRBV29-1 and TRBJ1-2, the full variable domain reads SAVISQKPSRDICQRGTSLTIQCQVDSQVTMMFWYRQQPGQSLTLIATANQGSEATYESGFVIDKFPISRPNLTFSTLTVSNMSPEDSSIYLCSVDEPPAYTFGSGTRLTVV.